A selection of T cell receptor beta chains follows, all from one sample in a study of blood T cell repertoires in COVID-19. The table came from immunoSEQ multiplex PCR; TCRdb's copy has only in-frame clones and leaves some out. The sample includes approximately 80,000 clones, 76% seen only once; the top ten take 15% to 20%. Sequenced: peripheral blood. These receptors originate from a man aged 65-85 years with active or convalescent COVID-19. Each CDR3 is given with its conserved first and last residue. Fields, in order: D gene, V gene, J gene, clone size, CDR3 DNA, CDR3 protein. The D gene is left open where the match is weak. Size is stated for part of the rows, as once, few or many counts, or as a class when the clone is expanded.

.,TRBV19,TRBJ2-7,.,TGTGCCAGTAGCCAACAGGGGGGGCCCTACGAGCAGTACTTC,CASSQQGGPYEQYF
.,TRBV6-5,TRBJ2-7,.,TGTGCCAGCACCCCGCCCGGGACATCGGTTAACGAGCAGTACTTC,CASTPPGTSVNEQYF
.,TRBV11-3,TRBJ2-3,few,TGTGCCAGCAGTTATATCGGTACGCAGTATTTT,CASSYIGTQYF
.,TRBV30,TRBJ1-4,.,TGTGCCTGGAGTGAGACCGGGGCAACTAATGAAAAACTGTTTTTT,CAWSETGATNEKLFF
TRBD1,TRBV9,TRBJ1-2,.,TGTGCCAGCAGTCCCCGGGACAGGTCTGGCTACACCTTC,CASSPRDRSGYTF
.,TRBV7-9,TRBJ2-1,.,TGTGCCAGCAGCGCCAGGGGCGGATTGAACAATGAGCAGTTCTTC,CASSARGGLNNEQFF
.,TRBV5-6,TRBJ1-3,.,TGTGCCAGCAGCTGGGGCGGAAACACCATATATTTT,CASSWGGNTIYF
TRBD1,TRBV19,TRBJ1-2,once,TGTGCCAGTATAGGGGGCCGATCGTGGGGCTACACCTTC,CASIGGRSWGYTF
.,TRBV3-1/TRBV3-2,TRBJ1-5,few,TGTGCCAGCAGCCAAAGCACTTATAGCAATCAGCCCCAGCATTTT,CASSQSTYSNQPQHF
.,TRBV20-1,TRBJ1-1,once,TGCAGTGCTAGTGTGGGGGCGGACACTGAAGCTTTCTTT,CSASVGADTEAFF
.,TRBV28,TRBJ1-6,.,TGTGCCAGCAGCTCCATGGGGAGAAGGGCACCCCTCCACTTT,CASSSMGRRAPLHF
TRBD1,TRBV6-5,TRBJ1-2,.,TGTGCCAGCAGTCCGGGACAGACCTATGGCTACACCTTC,CASSPGQTYGYTF
TRBD1,TRBV5-1,TRBJ1-2,.,TGCGCCAGCAGCTTGGGGGGACAGGGTACCGGTGGCTACACCTTC,CASSLGGQGTGGYTF
TRBD1,TRBV7-2,TRBJ1-1,once,TGTGCCAGCAGCCACCGGGACAGGTCAATTGAAGCTTTCTTT,CASSHRDRSIEAFF
TRBD1,TRBV30,TRBJ1-3,.,TGTGCCGGTGAGGGGGCAGGTGGAAACACCATATATTTT,CAGEGAGGNTIYF
.,TRBV6-4,TRBJ1-1,.,TGTGCCAGCAGATTAGGACAGAACACTGAAGCTTTCTTT,CASRLGQNTEAFF
TRBD2,TRBV27,TRBJ2-1,once,TGTGCCAGCAGTTCCACCCATAGCGGGGGGCCGGGGAATGAGCAGTTCTTC,CASSSTHSGGPGNEQFF
.,TRBV30,TRBJ1-2,.,TGTGCCTGGAGTCCCGGAGGTGGGGGGGGGCGAGGCTACACCTTC,CAWSPGGGGGRGYTF
.,TRBV30,TRBJ2-7,once,TGTGCCTGTTCGCCCCAGGGGTACGAGCAGTACTTC,CACSPQGYEQYF
.,TRBV19,TRBJ1-5,.,TGTGCCAGTAGTATAGCTCTCAATCAGCCCCAGCATTTT,CASSIALNQPQHF
TRBD1,TRBV6-5,TRBJ1-6,.,TGTGCCAGCAGGCCACCGGACAGGGAGGGTTCACCCCTCCACTTT,CASRPPDREGSPLHF
.,TRBV11-2,TRBJ2-1,.,TGTGCCAGCAGCCAACACCCATCTGAGCAGTTCTTC,CASSQHPSEQFF
.,TRBV3-1/TRBV3-2,TRBJ1-3,once,TGTGCCAGCAGCCAACAACCAGGGGGAAACACCATATATTTT,CASSQQPGGNTIYF
.,TRBV2,TRBJ2-2,.,TGTGCCAGCAGCCGAACGGGATACGCCGGGGAGCTGTTTTTT,CASSRTGYAGELFF
TRBD1,TRBV28,TRBJ1-1,.,TGTGCCAGCACCCAGGGACAGGGTGTTATCGCTGAAGCTTTCTTT,CASTQGQGVIAEAFF
.,TRBV7-9,TRBJ1-5,few,TGTGCCAGCAGCTTGACAGACAATCAGCCCCAGCATTTT,CASSLTDNQPQHF
TRBD1,TRBV7-9,TRBJ1-1,once,TGTGCCAGCAGCCCACCGGGACAGCTAGTTGCTTTCTTT,CASSPPGQLVAFF
.,TRBV30,TRBJ1-2,.,TGTGCCTGGAGTGTACATATGGGGGGGCGCGGTGGCTACACCTTC,CAWSVHMGGRGGYTF
TRBD2,TRBV30,TRBJ2-1,few,TGTGCCTGGGGAGGGACTAGCGGGGCCTACAATGAGCAGTTCTTC,CAWGGTSGAYNEQFF
.,TRBV29-1,TRBJ1-4,.,TGCAGCGTTCACGAAAACGGGAGTGAAAAACTGTTTTTT,CSVHENGSEKLFF
TRBD2,TRBV4-2,TRBJ2-5,.,TGTGCCAGCAGCCAAGACCCCCTAGCGGGGTACCAAGAGACCCAGTACTTC,CASSQDPLAGYQETQYF
.,TRBV29-1,TRBJ2-2,.,TGCAGCGTGCGCCGGGACTCAAACACCGGGGAGCTGTTTTTT,CSVRRDSNTGELFF
TRBD2,TRBV4-2,TRBJ2-5,.,TGTGCCAGCAGCCAAGATCCCGGACTAGCGGGTGCAGGTGGAGAGACCCAGTACTTC,CASSQDPGLAGAGGETQYF
TRBD1,TRBV5-3,TRBJ2-7,.,TGTGCCAGGAATACCGGGACAGTGGGGTGGCAGTACTTC,CARNTGTVGWQYF
.,TRBV5-4,TRBJ2-3,.,TGTGCCAGCAGCCCGGACGAGGGTACGCAGTATTTT,CASSPDEGTQYF
.,TRBV7-2,TRBJ2-2,.,TGTGCCAGCAGCGTCGACCCTACGGGGGTCGGGGAGCTGTTTTTT,CASSVDPTGVGELFF